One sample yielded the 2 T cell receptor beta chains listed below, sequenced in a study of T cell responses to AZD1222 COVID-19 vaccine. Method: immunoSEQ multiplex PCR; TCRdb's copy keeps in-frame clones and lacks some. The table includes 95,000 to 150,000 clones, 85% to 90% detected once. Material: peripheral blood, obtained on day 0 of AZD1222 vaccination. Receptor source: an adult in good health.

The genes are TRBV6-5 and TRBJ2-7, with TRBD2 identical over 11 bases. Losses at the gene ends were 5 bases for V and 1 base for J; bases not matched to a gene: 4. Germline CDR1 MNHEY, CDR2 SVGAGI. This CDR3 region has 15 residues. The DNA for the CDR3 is TGTGCCAGCAGTCCACTAGCGGGAGTATCCTACGAGCAGTACTTC. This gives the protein CASSPLAGVSYEQYF.

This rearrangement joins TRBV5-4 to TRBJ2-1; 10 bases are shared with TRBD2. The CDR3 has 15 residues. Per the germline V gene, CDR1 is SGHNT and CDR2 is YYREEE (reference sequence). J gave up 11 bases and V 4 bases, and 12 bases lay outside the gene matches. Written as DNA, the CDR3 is TGTGCCAGCAGCACGAATCCAGCGGGGGGGCGTAAGCAGTTCTTC. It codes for CASSTNPAGGRKQFF.